The sample holds many counts of the clone carrying this TCR beta chain. Its matching antigen is unknown. The data are from a study of identical twins. TCRdb re-called the 5' RACE reads through MiXCR, storing one row per CDR3 protein. The sample shows about 150,000 distinct CDR3 sequences, approximately 3.5% of them seen only once. Study-level results: There was an excess of low generation probability in the out-of-frame alpha sequences that twins shared.

Trimming removed 5 bases at V and 6 bases at J, with 14 bases between. The CDR3 consists of 14 residues. The sample comprised memory T cells sorted from blood. This receptor was taken from a man aged 18-30 years in good health. The V call is TRBV12-3 or TRBV12-4, the J call TRBJ1-3; a weak D match, TRBD1 (6 bases). CDR3 sequence: CASSALQGTNTIYF. The CDR3 coding sequence is TGTGCCAGCAGTGCACTACAGGGAACAAACACCATATATTTT.